The 30 T cell receptor beta chains below were found in one sample sequenced in a study of blood T cell repertoires in COVID-19 (dated by TCRdb to between 2020 and 2021). Libraries were made using the immunoSEQ multiplex PCR assay. TCRdb carries this immuneACCESS record with in-frame sequences only. Its versions omit some clonotypes, under half of them owing to an unresolved V gene in the studies checked, with the rest unexplained. The sample data list around 130,000 clones, and 80% to 85% of these were observed just once. The ten largest clones add up to under 5% of the sample. Sequencing used PBMCs or T cells enriched from blood (not recorded which). These receptors came from a young woman who had recovered from COVID-19.

The rearrangement uses TRBV7-3 and TRBJ2-1, with 13 nucleotides matching TRBD2. CDR1 is SGHTA and CDR2 is FQGTGA in the germline V gene. J lost 4 bases, V lost 1 base, and 4 bases had no gene match. The CDR3 extends over 17 amino acids. CDR3 bases: TGTGCCAGCAGCTTAAGGGGGACTAGCGGGGCTTACAATGAGCAGTTCTTC. Translating it yields CASSLRGTSGAYNEQFF.

The rearrangement joins TRBV19 to TRBJ1-2; D possibly corresponds to TRBD1 (6 bases). This CDR3 comprises 12 residues. Trimming took off 5 bases at V and 4 bases at J, with 8 bases between the two ends. From germline, CDR1 is LNHDA and CDR2 SQIVND (reference sequence). CDR3 sequence: CASSSDSYGYTF. In DNA form, the CDR3 reads TGTGCCAGTAGTTCGGACAGCTATGGCTACACCTTC.

The V gene is TRBV24-1, the J gene TRBJ2-5; 7 positions agree with TRBD2. The germline V gene has CDR1 KGHDR and CDR2 SFDVKD. The CDR3 extends over 14 amino acids. J was trimmed by 5 bases and V by 3 bases; bases with no gene match: 5. The CDR3 DNA is TGTGCCACCAGTGATCCCCTCGGGGGGGAGACCCAGTACTTC. It yields the protein CATSDPLGGETQYF.

There are a few counts of this clone. This sequence joins TRBV5-1 and TRBJ2-5, with a possible D match to TRBD2 (6 bases). This CDR3 has 15 residues. Germline CDR1 and CDR2: SGHRS and YFSETQ. The ends were cut back, 4 bases at V and 3 bases at J, with 16 bases in the middle. The CDR3, as DNA: TGCGCCAGCAGCAGAAATGGGGGGACTGAAGAGACCCAGTACTTC. Protein: CASSRNGGTEETQYF. Drawing the rest from reference TRBV5-1 and TRBJ2-5, the complete variable domain is KAGVTQTPRYLIKTRGQQVTLSCSPISGHRSVSWYQQTPGQGLQFLFEYFSETQRNKGNFPGRFSGRQFSNSRSEMNVSTLELGDSALYLCASSRNGGTEETQYFGPGTRLLVL.

This clone was detected only a few times. This chain connects TRBV19 to TRBJ2-7; D unresolved. V lost 4 bases and J lost 2, with 3 bases in between. The CDR3 loop spans 11 amino acids. Germline loops: CDR1 LNHDA, CDR2 SQIVND (reference sequence). The CDR3 DNA is TGTGCCAGTAGTACAGCCTACGAGCAGTACTTC. It codes for CASSTAYEQYF.

The chain couples TRBV19 to TRBJ1-5; no firm D call. The CDR3 loop spans 14 amino acids. Germline V gene data show CDR1 as LNHDA and CDR2 as SQIVND (reference sequence). V was trimmed by 6 bases and J by 5 bases, leaving 14 bases between them. The CDR3 sequence: CASRAAPAYQPQHF. The CDR3 coding sequence is TGTGCCAGTAGGGCCGCACCAGCGTATCAGCCCCAGCATTTT.

The chain recombines TRBV12-3 or TRBV12-4 with TRBJ1-5; unclear D gene. The CDR3 loop spans 13 amino acids. V was pared by 6 bases and J by 0 bases, with 6 bases between. The CDR3 DNA is TGTGCCAGCAGCCCAAATAGCAATCAGCCCCAGCATTTT. It translates to CASSPNSNQPQHF.

This clone was recorded only once. This rearrangement joins TRBV5-1 to TRBJ1-1; perhaps TRBD1 as D (5 bases). CDR1 and CDR2 from the germline V gene are SGHRS and YFSETQ. The CDR3 has 15 amino acids. Trimming took 0 bases from V and 4 from J, leaving 13 bases between them. The CDR3 DNA reads as TGCGCCAGCAGCTTGGGGAGGGGCAGGGCCACTGAAGCTTTCTTT. Protein product: CASSLGRGRATEAFF.

This clone appeared a few times. The J gene is TRBJ2-1, the V gene TRBV7-6, with TRBD2 identical over 9 bases. Germline trimming cut 0 bases from V and 2 bases from J; bases unmatched to any gene: 8. CDR1 SGHVS and CDR2 FNYEAQ come from the germline V gene. The length of the CDR3 is 18 residues. As DNA, the CDR3 is TGTGCCAGCAGCTTAGCAGATTTGGCGGGAGGGGCCTACAATGAGCAGTTCTTC. Its translation is CASSLADLAGGAYNEQFF. Looking up the rest from reference TRBV7-6 and TRBJ2-1 gives the full variable domain: GAGVSQSPRYKVTKRGQDVALRCDPISGHVSLYWYRQALGQGPEFLTYFNYEAQQDKSGLPNDRFSAERPEGSISTLTIQRTEQRDSAMYRCASSLADLAGGAYNEQFFGPGTRLTVL.

The V and J genes are TRBV28 and TRBJ1-3; D unresolved. The CDR3 sequence is 14 residues long. The germline V gene encodes CDR1 MDHEN and CDR2 SYDVKM. V was clipped by 2 bases and J by 0 bases, with 5 bases between them. This chain's CDR3 is CASSLILSGNTIYF. CDR3 coding DNA: TGTGCCAGCAGTTTAATTCTCTCTGGAAACACCATATATTTT. The full variable domain, in which reference TRBV28 and TRBJ1-3 provide the parts outside the CDR3, is DVKVTQSSRYLVKRTGEKVFLECVQDMDHENMFWYRQDPGLGLRLIYFSYDVKMKEKGDIPEGYSVSREKKERFSLILESASTNQTSMYLCASSLILSGNTIYFGEGSWLTVV.

This clone occurred once. J is TRBJ2-5 and V is TRBV4-2, with TRBD1 matching over 7 bases. V dropped 0 bases and J dropped 2; count of bases not matched to a gene: 6. CDR1 and CDR2 (germline): LGHNA, YNFKEQ. The CDR3 has 16 residues. DNA for the CDR3: TGTGCCAGCAGCCAAGATCCGGGACAGATACAAGAGACCCAGTACTTC. The encoded protein is CASSQDPGQIQETQYF.

The rearrangement links TRBV28 to TRBJ1-1; D uncertain. The CDR3 length is 16 residues. Deletions cut 2 bases from V and 0 bases from J, with 13 bases between. The germline V gene encodes CDR1 MDHEN and CDR2 SYDVKM. This CDR3 reads CASSLPMGLMNTEAFF. The CDR3 bases are TGTGCCAGCAGTTTACCGATGGGCCTCATGAACACTGAAGCTTTCTTT.

The chain joins TRBV19 to TRBJ1-1, with D hard to call. This CDR3 has 13 residues. Germline loops: CDR1 LNHDA, CDR2 SQIVND (reference sequence). V gave up 1 base and J gave up 0 bases, with 3 bases separating them. The CDR3 nucleotides read TGTGCCAGTAGTATAGCTGTGAACACTGAAGCTTTCTTT. It specifies CASSIAVNTEAFF.

The gene calls are TRBV12-3 or TRBV12-4 and TRBJ2-7; D might be TRBD2 (5 bases). V was pared by 7 bases and J by 6 bases, with 16 bases between. The CDR3 length is 13 residues. CDR3 sequence reads: CASTKDSLLEQYF. The CDR3 DNA follows: TGTGCCAGCACTAAGGACTCACTCCTCGAGCAGTACTTC.

The chain recombines TRBV2 with TRBJ1-2, with a tentative D call TRBD1 (6 bases). The CDR3 is 13 amino acids. In germline, CDR1 is SNHLY, CDR2 FYNNEI. Trimming left V 11 bases short and J 2 bases short, with 15 bases between. CDR3 DNA: TGTGCCGGCCTCCGGGACACCAACTATGGCTACACCTTC. This codes for CAGLRDTNYGYTF. Drawing the rest from reference TRBV2 and TRBJ1-2, the complete variable domain is EPEVTQTPSHQVTQMGQEVILRCVPISNHLYFYWYRQILGQKVEFLVSFYNNEISEKSEIFDDQFSVERPDGSNFTLKIRSTKLEDSAMYFCAGLRDTNYGYTFGSGTRLTVV.

This chain connects TRBV18 to TRBJ2-3; 11 nucleotides match TRBD2. There are 19 residues in the CDR3. Germline V gives CDR1 KGHSH, CDR2 LQKENI. Trimming took 3 bases from V and 4 from J; bases not matched to a gene: 15. The CDR3, as DNA: TGTGCCAGCTCACCGAGACAAATTCCGGGACTAGCGGAAGCAGATACGCAGTATTTT. This sequence encodes CASSPRQIPGLAEADTQYF.

This chain connects TRBV6-5 to TRBJ1-1; 8 positions agree with TRBD1. This CDR3 region has 15 residues. Germline V gives CDR1 MNHEY, CDR2 SVGAGI. Unmatched junction bases numbered 2, after V lost 1 base and J lost 1 base. For the CDR3, the DNA is TGTGCCAGCAGTTACTGGGGGACAGGGAACACTGAAGCTTTCTTT. Protein: CASSYWGTGNTEAFF.

The chain has TRBV7-9 and TRBJ2-7, with a tentative D call TRBD1 (5 bases). CDR3 length equals 15 residues. The germline V and J ends were trimmed by 4 bases and 3 bases, with 16 bases remaining between them. CDR1 is SEHNR, CDR2 FQNEAQ, per germline (reference sequence). The CDR3 sequence: CASSSGKAQHYEQYF. The CDR3 DNA sequence: TGTGCCAGCAGCTCAGGGAAGGCACAACACTACGAGCAGTACTTC.

The CDR3 spells CASSFGGMPDTQYF. The CDR3 bases are TGTGCCAGCAGCTTCGGGGGAATGCCAGATACGCAGTATTTT. The chain recombines TRBV11-1 with TRBJ2-3, with D maybe TRBD2 (6 bases). With 3 bases removed from V and 4 bases from J, the gap between germline ends came to 11 bases. Germline-derived CDR1 and CDR2 are SGHAT and FQDESV (reference sequence). The CDR3 is 14 residues long.

This sequence joins TRBV6-6 and TRBJ2-5, with 11 bases lining up with TRBD2. Per the germline V gene, CDR1 is MNHNY and CDR2 is SVGAGI (reference sequence). Trimming removed 2 bases from V and 4 bases from J; junction bases left unmatched: 6. The length of the CDR3 is 16 residues. The CDR3 is CASSYVSGRARETQYF. The CDR3 DNA reads as TGTGCCAGCAGTTACGTTAGCGGGAGGGCTCGAGAGACCCAGTACTTC.

The rearrangement joins TRBV11-1 to TRBJ2-1; tentatively, D is TRBD2 (6 bases). CDR3 length: 16 residues. V shed 5 bases and J shed 8 bases, with 22 bases lying between them. CDR1 and CDR2 (germline): SGHAT, FQDESV (reference sequence). CDR3: CASSQPGTAVGDEQFF. In DNA, the CDR3 is TGTGCCAGCAGCCAACCAGGGACTGCCGTCGGCGATGAGCAGTTCTTC.

The J gene is TRBJ1-2, the V gene TRBV21-1. TRBV21-1 is noted as a pseudogene. The CDR3 spans 14 residues. CDR3 DNA: TGTGCCAGCAGCAAAGACGGTCTTAACTATGGCTACACCTTC. It codes for CASSKDGLNYGYTF.

The V and J genes are TRBV18 and TRBJ2-2; 8 nucleotides line up with TRBD2. The germline gives CDR1 KGHSH, CDR2 LQKENI. With 2 bases clipped from V and 5 bases from J, the junction kept 7 bases outside the gene matches. This CDR3 comprises 16 residues. The CDR3 DNA sequence: TGTGCCAGCTCACCAATCGGTAGCGGGAAGACCGGGGAGCTGTTTTTT. Protein: CASSPIGSGKTGELFF.

This sequence joins TRBV9 and TRBJ2-3; TRBD1 is a possible D gene (5 bases). The CDR3 consists of 14 residues. Germline assignment: CDR1 SGDLS and CDR2 YYNGEE. V gave up 2 bases and J gave up 4 bases, with 11 bases separating them. CDR3 residues: CASSVQGLADTQYF. CDR3 in DNA: TGTGCCAGCAGCGTTCAGGGCTTGGCAGATACGCAGTATTTT.

The chain joins TRBV7-8 to TRBJ1-2; 8 bases are shared with TRBD1. The CDR3 is 18 amino acids. V shed 1 base and J 1 base; nucleotides not matched to a gene: 11. The germline CDR1 and CDR2 sequences are SGHVS and FQNEAQ. The CDR3 sequence: CASSLVPGQGLLNYGYTF. CDR3 bases: TGTGCCAGCAGCTTAGTGCCTGGACAGGGTCTTCTTAACTATGGCTACACCTTC.

The rearrangement links TRBV30 to TRBJ2-2, with D perhaps matching TRBD1 (5 bases). V dropped 3 bases and J dropped 5 bases, with 10 bases sitting between them. The CDR3 extends over 13 amino acids. Germline V lookup: CDR1 GTSNPN, CDR2 SVGIG (reference sequence). The CDR3 DNA reads as TGTGCCTGGAGGGAGACAGTAACCGGGGAGCTGTTTTTT. Amino acid sequence: CAWRETVTGELFF.

This clone showed up just a few times. The rearrangement links TRBV7-2 to TRBJ1-2; 10 bases align to TRBD1. The trim removed 10 bases at V and 4 bases at J, leaving 9 bases unmatched. Germline V gene sequence: CDR1 SGHTA, CDR2 FQGNSA. The CDR3 has 14 amino acids. The CDR3 here is CATTRDRGGYGYTF. The CDR3 region has the DNA TGTGCCACTACCCGGGACAGGGGAGGCTATGGCTACACCTTC.

V usage is TRBV6-5 and J usage is TRBJ1-1; D not resolved. The V end lost 5 bases, the J end lost 8 bases, and 9 bases lay between the germline ends. In germline, CDR1 is MNHEY, CDR2 SVGAGI. CDR3 length equals 11 residues. The CDR3 is CASSTVGEAFF. Written as DNA, the CDR3 is TGTGCCAGCAGTACCGTCGGGGAAGCTTTCTTT.

The genes are TRBV11-2 and TRBJ2-7; possible D gene TRBD2, 5 bases. This CDR3 has 15 residues. Per the germline V gene, CDR1 is SGHAT and CDR2 is FQNNGV. Between the trimmed V and J ends, which lost 1 base and 5 bases, there was a span of 15 bases. The CDR3 loop is CASSLVGLASNEQYF. DNA of the CDR3: TGTGCCAGCAGCTTAGTAGGTCTAGCTTCCAACGAGCAGTACTTC.

This clone has just a few counts. The chain recombines TRBV5-1 with TRBJ1-2, with TRBD1 as a possible D gene (6 bases). This CDR3 spans 16 amino acids. With 0 bases removed from V and 8 bases from J, the gap between germline ends came to 20 bases. Germline CDR1 SGHRS, CDR2 YFSETQ. The CDR3 is CASSLALGTPAQGYTF. The CDR3 DNA reads as TGCGCCAGCAGCTTGGCCCTCGGGACACCGGCTCAGGGCTACACCTTC.